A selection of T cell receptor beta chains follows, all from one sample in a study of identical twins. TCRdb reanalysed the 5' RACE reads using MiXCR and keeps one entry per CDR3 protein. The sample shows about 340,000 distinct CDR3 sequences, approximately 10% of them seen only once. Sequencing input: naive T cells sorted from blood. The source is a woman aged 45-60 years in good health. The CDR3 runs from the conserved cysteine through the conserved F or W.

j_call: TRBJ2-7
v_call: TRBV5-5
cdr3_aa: CASRPESGTAYEQYF

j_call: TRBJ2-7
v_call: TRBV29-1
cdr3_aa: CSVKLAVPSYEQYF

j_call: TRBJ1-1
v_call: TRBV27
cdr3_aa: CASSPHVGGGMNTEAFF

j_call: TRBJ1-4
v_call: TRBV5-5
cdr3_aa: CASSSQGTALGEKLFF

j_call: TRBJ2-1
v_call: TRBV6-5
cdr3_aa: CASSYSSGGSGYNEQFF

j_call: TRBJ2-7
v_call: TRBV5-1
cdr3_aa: CASSLVPGSTYEQYF

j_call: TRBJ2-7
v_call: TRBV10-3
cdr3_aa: CAISGTLGQGYEQYF

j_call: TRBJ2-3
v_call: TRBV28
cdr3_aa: CASSSGTRTDTQYF

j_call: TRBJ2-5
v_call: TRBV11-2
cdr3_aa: CASSSGTGMETQYF

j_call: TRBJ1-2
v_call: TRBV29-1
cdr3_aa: CSVEWAGGVDYTF

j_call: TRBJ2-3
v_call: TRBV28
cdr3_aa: CASSATSGTLDTQYF

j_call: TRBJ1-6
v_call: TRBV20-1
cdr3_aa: CSARETGDNSPLHF

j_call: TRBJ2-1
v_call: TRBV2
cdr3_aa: CASSSGAYNEQFF

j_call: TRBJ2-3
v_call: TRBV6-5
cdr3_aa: CASSYSNTYTQYF

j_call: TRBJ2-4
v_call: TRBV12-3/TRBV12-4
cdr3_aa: CASSLGRDRVFIQYF

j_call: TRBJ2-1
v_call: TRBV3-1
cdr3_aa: CASNVGREGEQFF

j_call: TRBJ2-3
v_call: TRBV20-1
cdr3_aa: CSAQAGSSGTDTQYF

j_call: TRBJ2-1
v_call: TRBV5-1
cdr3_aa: CASSWGRAALYNEQFF

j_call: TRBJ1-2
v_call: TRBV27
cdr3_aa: CASSLSAGELNYGYTF

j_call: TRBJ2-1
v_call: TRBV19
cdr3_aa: CASSIGGPSYNEQFF

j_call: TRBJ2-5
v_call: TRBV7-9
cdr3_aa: CASSSPGQGQETQYF

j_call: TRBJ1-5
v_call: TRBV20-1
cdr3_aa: CSARGIGSGQPQHF

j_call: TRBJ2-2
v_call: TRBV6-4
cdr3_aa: CASSDSGDTGELFF

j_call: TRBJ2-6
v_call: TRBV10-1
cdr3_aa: CASSETGSGANVLTF

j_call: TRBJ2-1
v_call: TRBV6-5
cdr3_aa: CASSQPQTYNEQFF

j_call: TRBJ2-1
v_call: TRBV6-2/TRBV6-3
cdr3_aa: CASGKTRTFRNEQFF

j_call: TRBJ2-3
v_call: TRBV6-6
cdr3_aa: CASSYSTSTDTQYF

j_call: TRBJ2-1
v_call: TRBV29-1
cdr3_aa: CSVEVANSGEQFF

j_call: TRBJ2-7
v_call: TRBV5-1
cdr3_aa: CASSLPGDYEQYF

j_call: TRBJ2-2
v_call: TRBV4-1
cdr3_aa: CASSQGPNLAGGATGELFF

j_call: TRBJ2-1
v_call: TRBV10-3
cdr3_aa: CAISQSNEQFF

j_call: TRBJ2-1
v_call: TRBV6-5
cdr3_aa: CASSYSMPGLAGGGYNEQFF

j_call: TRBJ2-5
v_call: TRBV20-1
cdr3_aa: CSGCLAGEETQYF

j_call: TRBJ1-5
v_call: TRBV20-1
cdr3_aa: CSATTGPSQPQHF

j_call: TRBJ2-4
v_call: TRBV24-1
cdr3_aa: CATSESGGTKNIQYF

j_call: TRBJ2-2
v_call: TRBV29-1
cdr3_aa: CSVEGPGGTRTGELFF

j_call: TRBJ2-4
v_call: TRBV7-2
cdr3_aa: CASSLVLQRLAKNIQYF

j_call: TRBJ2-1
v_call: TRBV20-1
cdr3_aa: CSASSLSGRVNEQFF

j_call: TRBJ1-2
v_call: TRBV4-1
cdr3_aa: CASSLPGTPRGHFF

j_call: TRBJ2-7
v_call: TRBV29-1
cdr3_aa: CSVAKRGSNYEQYF

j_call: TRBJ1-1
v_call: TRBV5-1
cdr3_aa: CASSSGPATEAFF

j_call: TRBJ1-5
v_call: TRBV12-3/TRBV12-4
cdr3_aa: CASRRGRGNQPQHF

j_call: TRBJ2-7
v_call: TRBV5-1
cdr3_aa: CASSTSGTYEQYF

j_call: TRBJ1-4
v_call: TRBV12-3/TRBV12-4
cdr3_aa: CASSPLTGPNEKLFF

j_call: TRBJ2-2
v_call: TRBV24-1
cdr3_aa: CATSTGELFF